The clone carrying this T cell receptor beta chain was detected once. Its antigen is unknown. Produced via immunoSEQ multiplex PCR; TCRdb's table is partial and in-frame only. The sample comprises around 16,000 clones, roughly four fifths of which are singletons, and over 40% rests with the top ten. Trimming shortened V by 4 bases and J by 7 bases, and 6 bases separated the two germline ends. The CDR3 covers 11 residues. CDR1 KGHDR and CDR2 SFDVKD come from the germline V gene. The data originate from a study of CD4 T cells in relation to SARS-CoV-2 and coronaviruses. In the study overall: Crossreactive spike epitopes shared across donors were mapped to their HLA restriction. Study conclusions and caveats: This crossreactivity analysis covered spike protein alone, no other viral proteins. Samples before the pandemic and after infection were not matched within any donor.

Before the COVID-19 pandemic, during about 2011-2019, CD4+ T cells were taken from unexposed donors. CD4+ T cells were isolated from the cells after more than nine days of culture. Sequences were obtained from CD4+ T cells from PBMCs, cultured in vitro. This chain connects TRBV24-1 to TRBJ1-1; the D is unclear. The TCR originated in a human donor in good health. CDR3 residues: CATSEGYEAFF. The DNA of the CDR3 is TGTGCCACCAGTGAGGGCTATGAAGCTTTCTTT.